Below, 5 T cell receptor beta chains from the same sample are listed, as sequenced in a study of blood T cell repertoires in COVID-19. Only in-frame clones appear in the TCRdb table, and some are missing; sequencing was by immunoSEQ multiplex PCR. The table shows some 240,000 clones, with around 81% occurring only once. Sample: peripheral blood. Receptors were obtained from a woman older than 75 with COVID-19, enrolled during active disease.

The chain employs TRBV4-1 and TRBJ2-7; D is possibly TRBD1 (6 bases). Germline CDR1 and CDR2: MGHRA and YSYEKL. Deletions cut 1 base from V and 4 bases from J, with 17 bases between. The CDR3 has 16 amino acids. Here the CDR3 DNA reads TGCGCCAGCAGCCAAGGGTACAGCCAGGGGCGATACGAGCAGTACTTC. Translation gives CASSQGYSQGRYEQYF.

This clone has just a few counts. The chain combines TRBV24-1 with TRBJ2-2, with D maybe TRBD1 (6 bases). CDR3 length: 17 amino acids. Germline V lookup: CDR1 KGHDR, CDR2 SFDVKD. V lost 1 base and J 4 bases, leaving 15 bases between the germline ends. The CDR3 DNA follows: TGTGCCACCAGTGATTTCTGGCAGGGGCCCAGCACCGGGGAGCTGTTTTTT. This codes for CATSDFWQGPSTGELFF.

The chain couples TRBV30 to TRBJ1-1; the match to TRBD1 covers 7 bases. The ends lost 0 bases at V and 6 bases at J; junction bases unmatched: 10. Germline CDR1 reads GTSNPN; CDR2 reads SVGIG (reference sequence). There are 15 residues in the CDR3. CDR3 sequence reads: CAWSVPYRGRPEAFF. The CDR3 DNA reads TGTGCCTGGAGTGTACCCTACAGGGGTCGGCCTGAAGCTTTCTTT.

The CDR3 nucleotides are TGTGCCAGCAGCTTCAGGGGAAAAGGTGGCTACACCTTC. Its translation: CASSFRGKGGYTF. The V gene is TRBV5-6, the J gene TRBJ1-2, with TRBD1 as a possible D gene (6 bases). Trimming left V 2 bases short and J 7 bases short, with 12 bases between. The CDR3 runs 13 residues. The germline gives CDR1 SGHDT, CDR2 YYEEEE. The entire variable domain, with the rest obtained from reference TRBV5-6 and TRBJ1-2, is as follows: DAGVTQSPTHLIKTRGQQVTLRCSPKSGHDTVSWYQQALGQGPQFIFQYYEEEERQRGNFPDRFSGHQFPNYSSELNVNALLLGDSALYLCASSFRGKGGYTFGSGTRLTVV.

The rearrangement links TRBV30 to TRBJ1-5; D is undetermined. The CDR3 length is 13 residues. The V gene's germline CDR1 is GTSNPN and CDR2 SVGIG (reference sequence). The CDR3 region is CAAAQSGNQPQHF. Here the CDR3 DNA reads TGTGCGGCCGCTCAGAGCGGGAATCAGCCCCAGCATTTT.